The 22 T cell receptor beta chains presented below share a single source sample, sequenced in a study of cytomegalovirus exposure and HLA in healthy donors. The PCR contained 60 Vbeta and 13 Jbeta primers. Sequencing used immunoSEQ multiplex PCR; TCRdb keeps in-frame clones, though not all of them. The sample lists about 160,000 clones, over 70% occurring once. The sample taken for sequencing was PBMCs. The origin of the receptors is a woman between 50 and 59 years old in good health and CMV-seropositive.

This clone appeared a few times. As DNA, the CDR3 is TGTGCCAGCAGTGAGGCAGCGTACAATGAGCAGTTCTTC. Its translation: CASSEAAYNEQFF. The rearrangement joins TRBV6-1 to TRBJ2-1; D not resolved. There are 13 residues in the CDR3. Looked up from germline, CDR1 is MNHNS and CDR2 is SASEGT. Trimming cost V 3 bases and J 4 bases, with 7 bases left between them.

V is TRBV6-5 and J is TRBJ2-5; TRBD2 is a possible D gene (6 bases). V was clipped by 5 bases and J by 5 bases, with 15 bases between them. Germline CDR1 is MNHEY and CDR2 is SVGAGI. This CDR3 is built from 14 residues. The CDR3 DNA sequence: TGTGCCAGCAGTCGGGGCTCAGGGAGGGAGACCCAGTACTTC. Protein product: CASSRGSGRETQYF.

The CDR3 sequence: CASREAGGPRNEQFF. DNA of the CDR3: TGTGCCAGCAGGGAAGCGGGGGGGCCTCGCAATGAGCAGTTCTTC. This chain joins TRBV5-6 and TRBJ2-1; 10 bases line up with TRBD2. Trimming cost V 5 bases and J 6 bases; bases outside gene matches: 8. The CDR3 has 15 residues. Germline CDR1 reads SGHDT; CDR2 reads YYEEEE.

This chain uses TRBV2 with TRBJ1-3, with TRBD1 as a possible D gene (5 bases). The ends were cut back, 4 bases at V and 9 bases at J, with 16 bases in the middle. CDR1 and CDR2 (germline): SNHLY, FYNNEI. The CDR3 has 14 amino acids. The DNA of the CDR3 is TGTGCCAGCAGTGCAGGCAGAGTCGGGGGCACCATATATTTT. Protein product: CASSAGRVGGTIYF.

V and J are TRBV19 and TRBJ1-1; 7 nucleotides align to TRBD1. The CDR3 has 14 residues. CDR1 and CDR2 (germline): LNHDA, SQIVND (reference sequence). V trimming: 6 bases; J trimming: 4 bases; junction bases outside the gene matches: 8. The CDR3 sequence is CASSTDRDGTEAFF. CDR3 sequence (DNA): TGTGCCAGTAGCACCGACAGGGATGGCACTGAAGCTTTCTTT.

CDR3 loop: CASSIGRGGEQFF. The DNA for the CDR3 is TGTGCCAGTAGTATAGGGCGGGGCGGTGAGCAGTTCTTC. The rearrangement joins TRBV19 to TRBJ2-1; the D gene is possibly TRBD2 (6 bases). Trimming took off 1 base at V and 9 bases at J, with 10 bases between the two ends. This CDR3 is 13 amino acids long. Looked up from germline, CDR1 is LNHDA and CDR2 is SQIVND (reference sequence).

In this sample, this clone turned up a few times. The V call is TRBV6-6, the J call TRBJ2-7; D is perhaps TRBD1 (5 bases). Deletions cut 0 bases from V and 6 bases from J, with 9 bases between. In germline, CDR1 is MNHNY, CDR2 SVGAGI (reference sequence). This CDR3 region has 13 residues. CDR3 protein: CASSYSPQGEQYF. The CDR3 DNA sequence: TGTGCCAGCAGTTACTCTCCCCAGGGCGAGCAGTACTTC.

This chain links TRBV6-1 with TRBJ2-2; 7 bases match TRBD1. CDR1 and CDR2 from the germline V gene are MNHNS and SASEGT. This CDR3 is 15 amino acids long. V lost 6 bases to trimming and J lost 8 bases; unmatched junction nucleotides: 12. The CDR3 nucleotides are TGTGCCAGCAGGGGACAAGCAGGGGGATGGGGGGAGCTGTTTTTT. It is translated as CASRGQAGGWGELFF.

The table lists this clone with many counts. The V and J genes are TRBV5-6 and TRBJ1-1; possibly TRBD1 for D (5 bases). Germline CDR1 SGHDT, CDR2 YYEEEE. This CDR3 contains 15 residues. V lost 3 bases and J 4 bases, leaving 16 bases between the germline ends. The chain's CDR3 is CASSSLGVGGTEAFF. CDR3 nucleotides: TGTGCCAGCAGCTCATTAGGGGTCGGGGGCACTGAAGCTTTCTTT.

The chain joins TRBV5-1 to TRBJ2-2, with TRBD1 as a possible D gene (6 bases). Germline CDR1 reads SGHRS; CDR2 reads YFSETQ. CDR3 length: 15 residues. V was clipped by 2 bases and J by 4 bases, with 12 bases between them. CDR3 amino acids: CASSLPSTGTGELFF. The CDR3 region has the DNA TGCGCCAGCAGCTTACCTTCGACAGGCACCGGGGAGCTGTTTTTT.

The chain's CDR3 is CAISELKASGGTQPQHF. CDR3 in DNA: TGTGCCATCAGTGAGTTAAAGGCCTCAGGGGGGACTCAGCCCCAGCATTTT. The chain joins TRBV10-3 to TRBJ1-5, with 7 positions matching TRBD1. After removal of 1 base from V and 6 bases from J, the junction contained 12 bases not matched to a gene. The CDR3 totals 17 residues. Germline CDR1 reads ENHRY; CDR2 reads SYGVKD.

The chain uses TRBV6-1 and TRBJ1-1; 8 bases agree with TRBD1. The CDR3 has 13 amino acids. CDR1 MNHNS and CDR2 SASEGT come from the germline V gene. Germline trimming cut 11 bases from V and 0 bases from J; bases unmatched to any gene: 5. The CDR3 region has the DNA TGTGCCGGACAGGGCAGGCTGAACACTGAAGCTTTCTTT. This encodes CAGQGRLNTEAFF.

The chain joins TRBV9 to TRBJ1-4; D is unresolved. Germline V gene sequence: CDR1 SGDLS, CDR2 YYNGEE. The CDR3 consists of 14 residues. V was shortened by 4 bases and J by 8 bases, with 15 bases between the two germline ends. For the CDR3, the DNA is TGTGCCAGCAGCCCTATCGGAGGGAGGGAAAAACTGTTTTTT. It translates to CASSPIGGREKLFF. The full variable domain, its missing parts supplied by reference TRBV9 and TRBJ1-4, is DSGVTQTPKHLITATGQRVTLRCSPRSGDLSVYWYQQSLDQGLQFLIQYYNGEERAKGNILERFSAQQFPDLHSELNLSSLELGDSALYFCASSPIGGREKLFFGSGTQLSVL.

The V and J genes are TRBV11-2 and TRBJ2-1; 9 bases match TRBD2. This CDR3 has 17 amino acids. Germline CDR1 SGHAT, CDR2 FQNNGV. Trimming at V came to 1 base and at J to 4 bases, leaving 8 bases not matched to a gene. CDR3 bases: TGTGCCAGCAGCTTAGGTGCTCGCAGCGGGGGGTACAATGAGCAGTTCTTC. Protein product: CASSLGARSGGYNEQFF. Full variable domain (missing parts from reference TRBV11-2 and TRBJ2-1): EAGVAQSPRYKIIEKRQSVAFWCNPISGHATLYWYQQILGQGPKLLIQFQNNGVVDDSQLPKDRFSAERLKGVDSTLKIQPAKLEDSAVYLCASSLGARSGGYNEQFFGPGTRLTVL.

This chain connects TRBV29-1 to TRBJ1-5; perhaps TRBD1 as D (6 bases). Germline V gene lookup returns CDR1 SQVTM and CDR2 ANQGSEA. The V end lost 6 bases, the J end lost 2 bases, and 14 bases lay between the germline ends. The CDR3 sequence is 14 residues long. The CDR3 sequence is CSVVTGGGNQPQHF. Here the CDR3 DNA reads TGCAGCGTCGTGACAGGTGGGGGCAATCAGCCCCAGCATTTT. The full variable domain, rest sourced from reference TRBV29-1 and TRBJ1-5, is SAVISQKPSRDICQRGTSLTIQCQVDSQVTMMFWYRQQPGQSLTLIATANQGSEATYESGFVIDKFPISRPNLTFSTLTVSNMSPEDSSIYLCSVVTGGGNQPQHFGDGTRLSIL.

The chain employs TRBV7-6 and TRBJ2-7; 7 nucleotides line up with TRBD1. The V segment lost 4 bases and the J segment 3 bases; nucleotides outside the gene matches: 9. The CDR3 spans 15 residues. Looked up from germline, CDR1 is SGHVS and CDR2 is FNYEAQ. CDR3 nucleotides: TGTGCCAGCAGCTCCCGTTGGGACAGTAGCTACGAGCAGTACTTC. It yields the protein CASSSRWDSSYEQYF.

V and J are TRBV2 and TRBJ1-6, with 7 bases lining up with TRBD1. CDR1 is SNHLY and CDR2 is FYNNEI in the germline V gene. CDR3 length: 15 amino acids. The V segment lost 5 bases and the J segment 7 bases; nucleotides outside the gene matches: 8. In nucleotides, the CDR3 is TGTGCCAGCAGTTATGCCCAGGGGGGCAATTCACCCCTCCACTTT. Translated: CASSYAQGGNSPLHF.

The CDR3 sequence: CASSQRTALDEQFF. CDR3 nucleotide sequence: TGCGCCAGCAGCCAAAGGACAGCGCTGGATGAGCAGTTCTTC. The chain joins TRBV4-1 to TRBJ2-1; D might be TRBD1 (6 bases). This CDR3 has 14 residues. The V end lost 2 bases, the J end lost 8 bases, and 13 bases lay between the germline ends. Germline CDR1 reads MGHRA; CDR2 reads YSYEKL.

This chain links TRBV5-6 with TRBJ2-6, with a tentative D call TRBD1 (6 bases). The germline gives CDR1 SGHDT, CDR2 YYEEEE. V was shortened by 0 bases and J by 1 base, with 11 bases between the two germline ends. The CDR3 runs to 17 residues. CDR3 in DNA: TGTGCCAGCAGCTTGGACAGGGTTGTATCTGGGGCCAACGTCCTGACTTTC. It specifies CASSLDRVVSGANVLTF.

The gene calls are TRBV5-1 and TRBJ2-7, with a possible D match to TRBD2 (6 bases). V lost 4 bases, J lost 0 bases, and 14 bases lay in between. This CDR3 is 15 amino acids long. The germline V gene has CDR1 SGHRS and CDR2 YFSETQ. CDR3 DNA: TGCGCCAGCAGCCCTGCTCCGGGGGTCTCCTACGAGCAGTACTTC. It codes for CASSPAPGVSYEQYF.

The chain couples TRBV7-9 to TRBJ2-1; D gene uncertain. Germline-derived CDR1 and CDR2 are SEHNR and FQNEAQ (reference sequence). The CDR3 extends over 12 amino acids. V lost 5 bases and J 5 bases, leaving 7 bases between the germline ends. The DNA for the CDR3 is TGTGCCAGCAGCGTAGATAACAATGAGCAGTTCTTC. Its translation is CASSVDNNEQFF.

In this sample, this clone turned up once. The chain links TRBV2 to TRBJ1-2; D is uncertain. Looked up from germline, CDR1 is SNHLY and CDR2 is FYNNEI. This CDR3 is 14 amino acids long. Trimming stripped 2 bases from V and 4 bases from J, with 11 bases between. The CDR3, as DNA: TGTGCCAGCAGTGAACCTGGCATCTCCTATGGCTACACCTTC. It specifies CASSEPGISYGYTF.